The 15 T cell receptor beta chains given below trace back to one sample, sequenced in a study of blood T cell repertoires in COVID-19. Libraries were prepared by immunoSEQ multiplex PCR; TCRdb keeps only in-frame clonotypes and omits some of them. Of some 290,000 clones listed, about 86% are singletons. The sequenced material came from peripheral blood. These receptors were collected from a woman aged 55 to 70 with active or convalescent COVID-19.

The CDR3 loop reads CASSRRDYSYEQYF. CDR3 bases: TGTGCCAGCAGCCGCCGGGACTACTCCTACGAGCAGTACTTC. This chain uses TRBV7-8 with TRBJ2-7; TRBD2 matches at 7 bases. Germline CDR1 is SGHVS and CDR2 is FQNEAQ. The CDR3 spans 14 residues. J lost 0 bases, V lost 5 bases, and 4 bases had no gene match.

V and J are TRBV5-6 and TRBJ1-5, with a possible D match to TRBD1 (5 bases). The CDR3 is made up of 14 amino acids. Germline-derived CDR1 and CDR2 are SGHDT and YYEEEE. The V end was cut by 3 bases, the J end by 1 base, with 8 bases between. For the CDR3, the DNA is TGTGCCAGCAGCTCAGGGATGAGCAATCAGCCCCAGCATTTT. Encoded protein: CASSSGMSNQPQHF.

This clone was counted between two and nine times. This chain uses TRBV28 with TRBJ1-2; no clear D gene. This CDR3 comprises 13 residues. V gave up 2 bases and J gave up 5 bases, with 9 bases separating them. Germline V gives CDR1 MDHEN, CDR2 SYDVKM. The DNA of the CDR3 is TGTGCCAGCAGTTTAAATGGCGGGTATGGCTACACCTTC. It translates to CASSLNGGYGYTF.

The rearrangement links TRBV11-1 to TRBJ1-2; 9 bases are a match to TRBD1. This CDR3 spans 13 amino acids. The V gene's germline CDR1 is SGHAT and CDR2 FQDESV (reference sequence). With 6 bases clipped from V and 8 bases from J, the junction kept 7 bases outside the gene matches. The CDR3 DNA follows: TGTGCCAGCAGTATAACAGGGGGCGGCGGCTACACCTTC. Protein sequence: CASSITGGGGYTF.

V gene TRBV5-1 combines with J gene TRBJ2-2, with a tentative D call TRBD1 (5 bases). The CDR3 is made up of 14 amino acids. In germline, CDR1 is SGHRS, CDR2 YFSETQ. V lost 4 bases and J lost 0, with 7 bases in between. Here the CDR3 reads CASSPDTNTGELFF. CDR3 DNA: TGCGCCAGCAGCCCGGACACGAACACCGGGGAGCTGTTTTTT.

CDR3 amino acids: CASSTYRDGNEKLFF. The CDR3 DNA reads TGTGCCAGTAGTACTTACAGGGATGGGAATGAAAAACTGTTTTTT. The V call is TRBV19, the J call TRBJ1-4; possible D gene TRBD1, 6 bases. The germline V gene has CDR1 LNHDA and CDR2 SQIVND (reference sequence). V lost 4 bases, J lost 5 bases, and 14 bases lay in between. The CDR3 extends over 15 amino acids.

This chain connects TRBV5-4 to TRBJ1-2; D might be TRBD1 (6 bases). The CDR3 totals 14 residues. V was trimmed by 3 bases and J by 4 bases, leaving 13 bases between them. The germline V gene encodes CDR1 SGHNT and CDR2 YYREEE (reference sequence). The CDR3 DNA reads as TGTGCCAGCAGCTACCAACAGGGCCCCTATGGCTACACCTTC. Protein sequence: CASSYQQGPYGYTF.

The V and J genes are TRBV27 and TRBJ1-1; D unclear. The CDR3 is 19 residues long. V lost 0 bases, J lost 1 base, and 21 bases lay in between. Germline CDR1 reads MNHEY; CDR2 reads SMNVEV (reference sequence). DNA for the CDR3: TGTGCCAGCAGTTTATCGCCGGAGCCCCGAGGCCCCCCGAACACTGAAGCTTTCTTT. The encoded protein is CASSLSPEPRGPPNTEAFF.

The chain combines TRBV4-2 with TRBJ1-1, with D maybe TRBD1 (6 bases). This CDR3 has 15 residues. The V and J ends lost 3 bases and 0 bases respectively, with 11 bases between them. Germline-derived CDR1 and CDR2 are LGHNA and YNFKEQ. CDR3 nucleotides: TGTGCCAGCAGCCAGAACTACAGGGTGAACACTGAAGCTTTCTTT. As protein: CASSQNYRVNTEAFF.

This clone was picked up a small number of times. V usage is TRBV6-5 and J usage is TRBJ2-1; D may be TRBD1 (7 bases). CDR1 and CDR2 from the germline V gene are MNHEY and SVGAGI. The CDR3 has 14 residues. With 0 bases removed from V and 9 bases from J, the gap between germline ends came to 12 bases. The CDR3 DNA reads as TGTGCCAGCAGTTACTCGGAGGGGGCGGGTGAGCAGTTCTTC. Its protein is CASSYSEGAGEQFF.

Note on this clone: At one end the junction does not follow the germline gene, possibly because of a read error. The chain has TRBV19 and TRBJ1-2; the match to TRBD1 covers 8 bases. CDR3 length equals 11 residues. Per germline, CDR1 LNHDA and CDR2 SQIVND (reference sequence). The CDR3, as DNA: TGTGCCACCGGACAGGGCGAAGCGATTGCCTTC. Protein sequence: CATGQGEAIAF.

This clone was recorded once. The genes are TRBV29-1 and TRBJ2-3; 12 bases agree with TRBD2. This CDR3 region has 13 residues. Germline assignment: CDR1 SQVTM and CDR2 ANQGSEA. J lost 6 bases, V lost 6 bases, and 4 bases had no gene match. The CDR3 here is CSVLAGGADTQYF. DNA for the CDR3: TGCAGCGTCCTAGCGGGGGGGGCCGATACGCAGTATTTT.

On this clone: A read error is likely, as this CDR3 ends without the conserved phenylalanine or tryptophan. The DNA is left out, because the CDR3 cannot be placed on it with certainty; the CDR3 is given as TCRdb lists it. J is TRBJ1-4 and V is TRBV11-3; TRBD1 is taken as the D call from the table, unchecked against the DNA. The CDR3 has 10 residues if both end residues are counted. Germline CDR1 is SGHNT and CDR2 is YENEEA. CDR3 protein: CASSLNPIRV.

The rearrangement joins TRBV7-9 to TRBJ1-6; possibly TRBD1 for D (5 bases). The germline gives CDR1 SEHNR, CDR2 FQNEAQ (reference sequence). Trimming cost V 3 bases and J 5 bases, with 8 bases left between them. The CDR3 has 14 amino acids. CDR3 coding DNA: TGTGCCAGCAGCTTCGGGGGAGATAATTCACCCCTCCACTTT. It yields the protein CASSFGGDNSPLHF.

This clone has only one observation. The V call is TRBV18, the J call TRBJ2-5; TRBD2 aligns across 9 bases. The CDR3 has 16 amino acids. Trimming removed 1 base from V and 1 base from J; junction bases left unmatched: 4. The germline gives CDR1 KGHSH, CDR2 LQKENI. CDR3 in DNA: TGTGCCAGCTCACCACGACTAGCGGTGCTCCAAGAGACCCAGTACTTC. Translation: CASSPRLAVLQETQYF.